These 27 T cell receptor beta chains came from one sample sequenced in a study of T cells after yellow fever vaccination (dated by TCRdb to 2018 to 2020). The treatment or condition label for this specimen denotes: live attenuated yellow fever vaccine strain. The receptor library was made with 5' RACE. Sequencing used an Illumina HiSeq 2500. The public reads were reprocessed in TCRdb via fastp at Q25 and MiXCR, keeping in-frame beta chains. Entries that share a CDR3 protein sequence are merged under the most common genes and DNA. For this sample there are 620,000 or so distinct CDR3 sequences; 9% to 15% appear just once. 14% to 15% of the sample goes to the ten largest clones. The starting material was PBMCs, obtained on the day of the yellow fever booster vaccination. The receptor set was obtained from a young man who received the YFV17D yellow fever vaccine.

This clonotype was seen many times. The genes are TRBV28 and TRBJ1-5; 7 bases map to TRBD1. V was pared by 2 bases and J by 0 bases, with 10 bases of the junction left unmatched. The CDR3 contains 18 residues. Per the germline V gene, CDR1 is MDHEN and CDR2 is SYDVKM. CDR3 residues: CASSLQGVLEYSNQPQHF. The CDR3 region has the DNA TGTGCCAGCAGTTTACAGGGGGTGCTTGAGTATAGCAATCAGCCCCAGCATTTT.

This chain links TRBV7-2 with TRBJ2-2, with TRBD1 matching over 8 bases. The junction had 9 bases not matched to a gene; V was cut back by 5 bases and J by 1 base. The CDR3 covers 17 residues. Per the germline V gene, CDR1 is SGHTA and CDR2 is FQGNSA. CDR3 residues: CASSITGQGWNTGELFF. CDR3 DNA sequence: TGTGCCAGCAGCATAACAGGACAGGGATGGAACACCGGGGAGCTGTTTTTT.

This clonotype appeared a few times. The V gene is TRBV5-1, the J gene TRBJ2-1, with 12 positions matching TRBD2. Germline V gene lookup returns CDR1 SGHRS and CDR2 YFSETQ. J gave up 12 bases and V 3 bases, and 10 bases lay outside the gene matches. CDR3 length: 15 residues. CDR3 loop: CASSSRLAGDPRQFF. The CDR3 region has the DNA TGCGCCAGCAGCTCCAGACTAGCGGGAGACCCACGGCAGTTCTTC.

In its sample, this clonotype was seen a few times. The chain links TRBV7-2 to TRBJ2-7, with a tentative D call TRBD1 (6 bases). Germline CDR1 SGHTA, CDR2 FQGNSA. The CDR3 extends over 14 amino acids. The V and J ends lost 4 bases and 3 bases respectively, with 13 bases between them. For the CDR3, the DNA is TGTGCCAGCAGCTCCCGGACAGTCAACTACGAGCAGTACTTC. Translated: CASSSRTVNYEQYF.

The chain combines TRBV7-2 with TRBJ2-5; tentatively, D is TRBD1 (6 bases). The CDR3 totals 12 residues. Trimming left V 6 bases short and J 5 bases short, with 10 bases between. Germline CDR1 is SGHTA and CDR2 is FQGNSA. The CDR3 nucleotides are TGTGCCAGCAGGTCAGGGGTCGAGACCCAGTACTTC. As protein: CASRSGVETQYF. The full variable domain, rest sourced from reference TRBV7-2 and TRBJ2-5, is GAGVSQSPSNKVTEKGKDVELRCDPISGHTALYWYRQSLGQGLEFLIYFQGNSAPDKSGLPSDRFSAERTGGSVSTLTIQRTQQEDSAVYLCASRSGVETQYFGPGTRLLVL.

The chain couples TRBV5-5 to TRBJ2-7, with 13 bases aligning to TRBD2. The CDR3 has 15 amino acids. Trimming took 5 bases from V and 6 from J; bases not matched to a gene: 8. The germline CDR1 and CDR2 sequences are SGHKS and YYEKEE (reference sequence). CDR3: CASRGLAGYLGEQYF. CDR3 sequence (DNA): TGTGCCAGCAGGGGACTAGCGGGATACCTTGGCGAGCAGTACTTC.

V is TRBV29-1 and J is TRBJ2-3; TRBD2 matches at 7 bases. This CDR3 comprises 12 residues. CDR1 and CDR2 (germline): SQVTM, ANQGSEA. J gave up 6 bases and V 7 bases, and 7 bases lay outside the gene matches. The CDR3 sequence is CSGGLESDTQYF. The CDR3 nucleotides are TGCAGCGGCGGACTAGAGAGTGATACGCAGTATTTT.

This clonotype was seen a handful of times. The chain carries TRBV5-1 and TRBJ1-1, with TRBD1 matching 7 bases. V lost 7 bases and J lost 2; bases outside the gene matches: 5. The CDR3 totals 13 residues. From germline, CDR1 is SGHRS and CDR2 YFSETQ. CDR3 amino acids: CASGQVSNTEAFF. The CDR3 DNA reads as TGCGCCAGCGGACAGGTTAGCAACACTGAAGCTTTCTTT.

The chain carries TRBV5-5 and TRBJ2-1; 10 bases are shared with TRBD1. The CDR3 has 15 amino acids. From germline, CDR1 is SGHKS and CDR2 YYEKEE (reference sequence). The J segment lost 2 bases and the V segment lost 3 bases, leaving 2 bases of the junction unmatched. This CDR3 is CASSSGQGPYNEQFF. The CDR3 nucleotides are TGTGCCAGCAGCTCGGGACAGGGGCCCTACAATGAGCAGTTCTTC.

This clonotype was found a few times. The CDR3 sequence: CSASGRGPGTQYF. DNA of the CDR3: TGCAGTGCTAGCGGGAGGGGCCCAGGGACCCAGTACTTC. The V call is TRBV20-1, the J call TRBJ2-5, with 8 positions matching TRBD2. With V trimmed by 3 bases and J by 7 bases, 7 bases remained unmatched. The CDR3 consists of 13 residues. CDR1 is DFQATT, CDR2 SNEGSKA, per germline (reference sequence).

In its sample, this clonotype was seen a few times. The rearrangement joins TRBV6-5 to TRBJ2-7; no firm D call. This CDR3 is built from 12 residues. Trimming pared 2 bases from V and 7 bases from J, leaving 9 bases between. The V gene's germline CDR1 is MNHEY and CDR2 SVGAGI. CDR3 coding DNA: TGTGCCAGCAGTTACCCCGGCCAAGAGCAGTACTTC. Its protein is CASSYPGQEQYF.

The chain couples TRBV20-1 to TRBJ2-1; possibly TRBD2 for D (6 bases). Looked up from germline, CDR1 is DFQATT and CDR2 is SNEGSKA (reference sequence). V lost 6 bases and J 3 bases, leaving 15 bases between the germline ends. The CDR3 runs 14 residues. In nucleotides, the CDR3 is TGCAGTGCGGAGGGGACGGATATCTACAATGAGCAGTTCTTC. It translates to CSAEGTDIYNEQFF.

The chain joins TRBV20-1 to TRBJ1-5, with 9 bases lining up with TRBD1. The CDR3 spans 14 residues. CDR1 and CDR2 from the germline V gene are DFQATT and SNEGSKA (reference sequence). V dropped 3 bases and J dropped 5; count of bases not matched to a gene: 5. CDR3 amino acids: CSARGDRDYQPQHF. The CDR3 nucleotides are TGCAGTGCTAGGGGGGACAGGGATTATCAGCCCCAGCATTTT.

This clonotype was picked up many times. This rearrangement joins TRBV13 to TRBJ2-7; tentatively, D is TRBD2 (6 bases). V was clipped by 3 bases and J by 6 bases, with 9 bases between them. The CDR3 totals 12 residues. Germline CDR1 is PRHDT and CDR2 is FYEKMQ (reference sequence). The CDR3 reads CASSFRSGEQYF. The CDR3 DNA reads TGTGCCAGCAGCTTCCGTAGCGGCGAGCAGTACTTC.

The gene calls are TRBV12-3 or TRBV12-4 and TRBJ1-4; the D gene is possibly TRBD1 (5 bases). The CDR3 spans 14 residues. Trimming took off 3 bases at V and 8 bases at J, with 13 bases between the two ends. The CDR3 sequence: CASSFLTVEEKLFF. The CDR3 nucleotides are TGTGCCAGCAGTTTTTTGACAGTTGAGGAAAAACTGTTTTTT.

V is TRBV27 and J is TRBJ2-1, with unresolved D. Trimming cost V 2 bases and J 2 bases, with 13 bases left between them. In germline, CDR1 is MNHEY, CDR2 SMNVEV (reference sequence). The CDR3 is 16 amino acids. CDR3 sequence reads: CASSLSSRPAYNEQFF. The CDR3 coding sequence is TGTGCCAGCAGTTTAAGTTCTAGGCCGGCCTACAATGAGCAGTTCTTC.

This clonotype has just a few counts. The chain links TRBV29-1 to TRBJ2-3, with 9 positions matching TRBD1. V gave up 6 bases and J gave up 2 bases; unmatched junction bases: 6. The germline V gene encodes CDR1 SQVTM and CDR2 ANQGSEA. The CDR3 contains 14 residues. CDR3: CSVGTGQITDTQYF. CDR3 bases: TGCAGCGTGGGGACAGGGCAGATCACAGATACGCAGTATTTT.

The J gene is TRBJ1-4, the V gene TRBV12-3 or TRBV12-4; the match to TRBD1 covers 9 bases. V gave up 5 bases and J gave up 2 bases; unmatched junction bases: 9. The CDR3 extends over 17 amino acids. The CDR3 reads CASSLNTGQGTNEKLFF. Written as DNA, the CDR3 is TGTGCCAGCAGTCTAAACACGGGACAGGGCACTAATGAAAAACTGTTTTTT.

V gene TRBV28 combines with J gene TRBJ2-2; TRBD2 aligns across 10 bases. With 5 bases clipped from V and 6 bases from J, the junction kept 3 bases outside the gene matches. Germline V CDR1 and CDR2: MDHEN, SYDVKM. The CDR3 length is 14 residues. The CDR3 is CASSPSGSSGELFF. CDR3 nucleotide sequence: TGTGCCAGCAGTCCTAGCGGGAGCTCCGGGGAGCTGTTTTTT.

The gene calls are TRBV7-9 and TRBJ2-6; perhaps TRBD1 as D (5 bases). Germline CDR1 and CDR2: SEHNR and FQNEAQ (reference sequence). The ends were cut back, 11 bases at V and 0 bases at J, with 17 bases in the middle. CDR3 size: 16 residues. CDR3 nucleotides: TGTGCCGGACATCAGCCTGAAAGCTCTGGGGCCAACGTCCTGACTTTC. This sequence encodes CAGHQPESSGANVLTF.

The chain carries TRBV24-1 and TRBJ2-1; 8 nucleotides agree with TRBD2. The germline V gene has CDR1 KGHDR and CDR2 SFDVKD. Germline trimming cut 4 bases from V and 6 bases from J; bases unmatched to any gene: 10. The CDR3 length is 16 residues. CDR3 DNA: TGTGCCACCAGTGAGGCCGGGACTAGAAGTATCAATGAGCAGTTCTTC. This sequence encodes CATSEAGTRSINEQFF.

This clonotype was counted only a few times. This sequence joins TRBV11-1 and TRBJ2-1; 7 bases map to TRBD1. The CDR3 is made up of 14 amino acids. V was pared by 3 bases and J by 8 bases, with 7 bases of the junction left unmatched. Germline CDR1 is SGHAT and CDR2 is FQDESV (reference sequence). The CDR3 spells CASSFLGQWYEQFF. The DNA for the CDR3 is TGTGCCAGCAGCTTTTTGGGACAGTGGTATGAGCAGTTCTTC. Full variable domain (remainder filled in from reference TRBV11-1 and TRBJ2-1): EAEVAQSPRYKITEKSQAVAFWCDPISGHATLYWYRQILGQGPELLVQFQDESVVDDSQLPKDRFSAERLKGVDSTLKIQPAELGDSAMYLCASSFLGQWYEQFFGPGTRLTVL.

This clonotype was seen a handful of times. The chain carries TRBV15 and TRBJ2-2, with a tentative D call TRBD2 (5 bases). The V end lost 8 bases, the J end lost 0 bases, and 10 bases lay between the germline ends. This CDR3 spans 14 amino acids. CDR1 and CDR2 from the germline V gene are LNHNV and YYDKDF (reference sequence). CDR3 sequence reads: CATPLGANTGELFF. CDR3 in DNA: TGTGCCACCCCACTAGGAGCGAACACCGGGGAGCTGTTTTTT. Filled out from reference TRBV15 and TRBJ2-2, the complete variable domain reads DAMVIQNPRYQVTQFGKPVTLSCSQTLNHNVMYWYQQKSSQAPKLLFHYYDKDFNNEADTPDNFQSRRPNTSFCFLDIRSPGLGDTAMYLCATPLGANTGELFFGEGSRLTVL.

The V and J genes are TRBV10-3 and TRBJ1-1; 11 bases map to TRBD1. Germline V gene sequence: CDR1 ENHRY, CDR2 SYGVKD. V gave up 4 bases and J gave up 1 base; unmatched junction bases: 2. The CDR3 has 15 amino acids. The CDR3 coding sequence is TGTGCCATCAGTGTTGGACAGGGGGCGAACACTGAAGCTTTCTTT. The encoded protein is CAISVGQGANTEAFF.

This chain links TRBV20-1 with TRBJ2-7; D remains unclear. Germline V gene sequence: CDR1 DFQATT, CDR2 SNEGSKA (reference sequence). The CDR3 contains 14 residues. V lost 0 bases and J 0 bases, leaving 9 bases between the germline ends. For the CDR3, the DNA is TGCAGTGCTAGAGACCAACAGAGCTCCTACGAGCAGTACTTC. Its protein product is CSARDQQSSYEQYF.

This clonotype has only a few counts. The chain employs TRBV12-3 or TRBV12-4 and TRBJ2-7; 7 bases agree with TRBD2. The CDR3 length is 14 residues. With 5 bases clipped from V and 5 bases from J, the junction kept 9 bases outside the gene matches. This chain's CDR3 is CASSRGGDLDEQYF. The CDR3 nucleotides read TGTGCCAGCAGTAGGGGAGGGGACCTCGACGAGCAGTACTTC.

The gene calls are TRBV18 and TRBJ1-1; TRBD1 agrees at 8 bases. This CDR3 is built from 16 residues. Germline CDR1 KGHSH, CDR2 LQKENI. V lost 1 base and J lost 1; bases outside the gene matches: 5. The CDR3 nucleotides read TGTGCCAGCTCACCACTAACAGGGGGTACGAACACTGAAGCTTTCTTT. Translated, it gives CASSPLTGGTNTEAFF.